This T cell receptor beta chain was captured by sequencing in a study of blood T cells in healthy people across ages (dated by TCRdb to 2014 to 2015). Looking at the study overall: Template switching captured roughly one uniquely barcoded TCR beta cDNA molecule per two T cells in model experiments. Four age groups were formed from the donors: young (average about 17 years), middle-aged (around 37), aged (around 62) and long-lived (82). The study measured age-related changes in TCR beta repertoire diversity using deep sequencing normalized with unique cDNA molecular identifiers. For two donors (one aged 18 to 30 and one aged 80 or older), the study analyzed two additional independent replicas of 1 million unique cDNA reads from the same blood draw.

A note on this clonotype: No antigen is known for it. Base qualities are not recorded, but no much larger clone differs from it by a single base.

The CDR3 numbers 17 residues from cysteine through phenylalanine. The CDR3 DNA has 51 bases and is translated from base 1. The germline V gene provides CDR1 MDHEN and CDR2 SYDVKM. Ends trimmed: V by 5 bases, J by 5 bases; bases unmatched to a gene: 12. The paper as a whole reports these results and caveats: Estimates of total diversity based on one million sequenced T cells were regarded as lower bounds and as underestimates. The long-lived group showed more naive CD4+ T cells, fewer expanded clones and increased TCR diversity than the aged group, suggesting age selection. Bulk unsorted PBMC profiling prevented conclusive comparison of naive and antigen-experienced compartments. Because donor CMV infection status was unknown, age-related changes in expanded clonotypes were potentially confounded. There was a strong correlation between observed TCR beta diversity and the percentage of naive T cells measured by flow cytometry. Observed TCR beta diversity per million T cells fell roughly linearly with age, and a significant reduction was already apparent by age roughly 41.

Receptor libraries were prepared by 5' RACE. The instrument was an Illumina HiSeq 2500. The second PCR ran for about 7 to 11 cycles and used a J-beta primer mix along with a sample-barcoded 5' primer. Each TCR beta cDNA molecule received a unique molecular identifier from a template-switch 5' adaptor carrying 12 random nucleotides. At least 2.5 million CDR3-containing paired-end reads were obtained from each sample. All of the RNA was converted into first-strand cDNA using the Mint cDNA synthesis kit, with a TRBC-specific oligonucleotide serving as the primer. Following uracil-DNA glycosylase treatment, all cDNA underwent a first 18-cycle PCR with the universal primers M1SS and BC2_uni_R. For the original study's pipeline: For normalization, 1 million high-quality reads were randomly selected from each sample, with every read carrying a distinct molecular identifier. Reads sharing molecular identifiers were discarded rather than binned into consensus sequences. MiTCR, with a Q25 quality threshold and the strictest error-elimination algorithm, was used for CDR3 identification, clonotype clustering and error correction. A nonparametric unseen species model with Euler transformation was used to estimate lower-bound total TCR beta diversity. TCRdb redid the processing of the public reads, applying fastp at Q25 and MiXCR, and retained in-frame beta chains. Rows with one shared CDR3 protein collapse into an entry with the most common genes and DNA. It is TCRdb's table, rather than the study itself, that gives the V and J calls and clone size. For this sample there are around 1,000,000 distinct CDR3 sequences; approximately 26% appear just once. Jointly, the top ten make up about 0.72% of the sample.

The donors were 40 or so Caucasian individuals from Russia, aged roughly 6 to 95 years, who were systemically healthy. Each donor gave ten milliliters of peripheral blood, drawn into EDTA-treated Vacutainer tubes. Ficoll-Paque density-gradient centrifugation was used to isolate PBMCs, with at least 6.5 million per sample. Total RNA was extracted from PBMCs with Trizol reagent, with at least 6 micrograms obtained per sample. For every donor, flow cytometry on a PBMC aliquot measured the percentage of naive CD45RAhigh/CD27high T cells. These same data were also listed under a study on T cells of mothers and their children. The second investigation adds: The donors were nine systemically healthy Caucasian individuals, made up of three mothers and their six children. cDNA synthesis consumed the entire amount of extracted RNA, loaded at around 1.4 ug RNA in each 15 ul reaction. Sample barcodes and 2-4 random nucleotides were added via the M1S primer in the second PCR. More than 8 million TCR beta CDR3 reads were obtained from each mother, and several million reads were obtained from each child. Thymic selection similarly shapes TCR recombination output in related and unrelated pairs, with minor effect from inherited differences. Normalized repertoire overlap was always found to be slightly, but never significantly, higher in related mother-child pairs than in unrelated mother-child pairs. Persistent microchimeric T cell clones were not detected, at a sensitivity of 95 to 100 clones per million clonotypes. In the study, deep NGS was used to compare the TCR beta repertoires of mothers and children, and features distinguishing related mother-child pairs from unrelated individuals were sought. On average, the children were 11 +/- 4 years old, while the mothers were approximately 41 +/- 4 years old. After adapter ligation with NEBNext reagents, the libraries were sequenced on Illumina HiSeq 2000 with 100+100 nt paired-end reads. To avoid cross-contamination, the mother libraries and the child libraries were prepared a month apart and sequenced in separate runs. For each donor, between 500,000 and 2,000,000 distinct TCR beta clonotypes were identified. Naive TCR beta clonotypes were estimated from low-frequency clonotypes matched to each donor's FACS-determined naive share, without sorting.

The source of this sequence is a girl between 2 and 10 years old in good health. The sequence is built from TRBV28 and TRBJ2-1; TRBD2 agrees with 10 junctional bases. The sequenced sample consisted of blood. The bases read TGTGCCAGCAGTCTCGTGCTAGGGACTAGCGTAGACAATGAGCAGTTCTTC. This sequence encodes CASSLVLGTSVDNEQFF.